These T cell receptor beta chains were read from a single sample in a study of shared clonotypes between healthy human individuals. Generated by immunoSEQ multiplex PCR, the TCRdb table keeps only in-frame clones and is missing some. This table holds roughly 500,000 clones, 76% found once. The sample taken for sequencing was PBMCs. The source of these receptors is a middle-aged woman in good health. Some clones in this sample may be carry-over from other donors' samples. The conserved cysteine and the conserved F or W are not part of the CDR3 here. Fields, in order: J gene, V gene, CDR3 protein.

TRBJ2-7,TRBV7-9,ASSPRTGPTYEQY
TRBJ1-2,TRBV18,ASSPARGYDYT
TRBJ1-1,TRBV14,ASSQGPFFSDRKPNTEAF
TRBJ2-3,TRBV15,ATSISGSGADTQY
TRBJ2-1,TRBV4-3,ASSQDLLGQGIGNEQF
TRBJ2-3,TRBV5-8,ASSFVAGRGTDTQY
TRBJ2-7,TRBV28,ASSLRPDRQY
TRBJ2-1,TRBV7-8,ASSLISAGRSYNEQF
TRBJ2-7,TRBV5-6,WGTPYEQY
TRBJ2-5,TRBV11-2,ASSRLAGGLYQETQY
TRBJ1-1,TRBV29-1,SVVQGDTEAF
TRBJ1-2,TRBV5-1,ASSLEGAGYGYT
TRBJ2-1,TRBV6-1,ASCLVGRVGDEQF
TRBJ2-2,TRBV2,ASNVGQGRTGELF
TRBJ2-2,TRBV5-4,ASSFDPANTGELF
TRBJ2-2,TRBV7-2,ASSLVGSSGELF
TRBJ2-1,TRBV6-5,ASSYRGQPGDNEQF
TRBJ2-1,TRBV6-1,ASSQYSEGAGEQF
TRBJ1-2,TRBV6-5,ASRETGYYGYT
TRBJ1-4,TRBV6-1,ASSEGTGESEKLF
TRBJ2-2,TRBV19,ASSRSGTNTGELF
TRBJ1-1,TRBV29-1,SVAVNTEAF
TRBJ1-1,TRBV12-5,ASGSGQGEAF
TRBJ2-7,TRBV7-9,ASSATGGDLSYSYEQY
TRBJ1-4,TRBV5-1,ASSPGTGGGEKLF
TRBJ2-1,TRBV4-2,ASSQVGLAGSYNEQF
TRBJ1-1,TRBV7-8,ASSLGQGTEAF
TRBJ2-1,TRBV5-4,ASSSVVSGNEQF